This entry lists 31 T cell receptor beta chains sequenced from one sample in a study of early T cells in non-severe SARS-CoV-2 infection. TCRdb itself ran the 5' RACE reads through MiXCR, one entry per CDR3 protein. Here the sample spans roughly 45,000 distinct CDR3 sequences, under 14% being singletons. Sample: whole blood. These receptor sequences come from an adult who was a healthcare worker with PCR-confirmed SARS-CoV-2 infection or an uninfected control (not recorded which).

This clonotype was counted a few times. V usage is TRBV7-2 and J usage is TRBJ1-5; no clear D. The V and J ends lost 2 bases and 0 bases respectively, with 11 bases between them. The CDR3 spans 16 residues. Germline CDR1 and CDR2: SGHTA and FQGNSA. The CDR3 protein is CASSLTTTHSNQPQHF. As DNA, the CDR3 is TGTGCCAGCAGCTTAACGACAACTCATAGCAATCAGCCCCAGCATTTT.

The V gene is TRBV10-3, the J gene TRBJ2-3; TRBD2 agrees at 11 bases. The CDR3 extends over 17 amino acids. Germline CDR1 and CDR2: ENHRY and SYGVKD. V lost 6 bases, J lost 4 bases, and 12 bases stayed unmatched. CDR3 region: CAIREGTSGRTADTQYF. CDR3 DNA sequence: TGTGCCATCAGGGAGGGAACTAGCGGGAGAACCGCAGATACGCAGTATTTT.

This clonotype was seen a few times. V is TRBV6-2 or TRBV6-3 and J is TRBJ2-1, with D perhaps TRBD2 (6 bases). Germline V CDR1 and CDR2: MNHEY, SVGEGT. V dropped 0 bases and J dropped 3 bases, with 21 bases sitting between them. The CDR3 is 19 amino acids. CDR3 sequence (DNA): TGTGCCAGCAGTTACTCGACTCTTGGGGGGATTAGCAACTACAATGAGCAGTTCTTC. Amino acid sequence: CASSYSTLGGISNYNEQFF.

This clonotype was observed a handful of times. The chain uses TRBV6-2 or TRBV6-3 and TRBJ2-7; 13 positions agree with TRBD2. J was trimmed by 3 bases and V by 5 bases; bases with no gene match: 10. Germline lookup yields CDR1 MNHEY and CDR2 SVGEGT. The CDR3 has 17 residues. The CDR3 loop is CASSPHRGLAGSYEQYF. The CDR3 DNA is TGTGCCAGCAGTCCTCACCGGGGACTAGCGGGAAGCTACGAGCAGTACTTC.

This clonotype was detected many times. This chain connects TRBV7-3 to TRBJ1-2; D unclear. Germline CDR1 SGHTA, CDR2 FQGTGA. Trimming took off 1 base at V and 3 bases at J, with 9 bases between the two ends. The CDR3 covers 14 residues. CDR3 region: CASSLNAGHYGYTF. CDR3 sequence (DNA): TGTGCCAGCAGCTTAAATGCAGGACACTATGGCTACACCTTC.

The chain couples TRBV24-1 to TRBJ2-1; 9 bases align to TRBD2. The junction had 14 bases not matched to a gene; V was cut back by 0 bases and J by 12 bases. Germline V gene lookup returns CDR1 KGHDR and CDR2 SFDVKD. The CDR3 runs 17 residues. The CDR3 sequence: CATSDLVQGSSGSRQFF. For the CDR3, the DNA is TGTGCCACCAGTGATTTGGTTCAGGGTAGTAGCGGGAGCCGGCAGTTCTTC.

The chain combines TRBV5-6 with TRBJ1-1, with a possible D match to TRBD1 (5 bases). CDR3 size: 16 residues. V lost 5 bases to trimming and J lost 4 bases, with 21 bases between them. Germline lookup yields CDR1 SGHDT and CDR2 YYEEEE. This CDR3 is CASSYWGSAGRTEAFF. The CDR3 bases are TGTGCCAGCAGTTATTGGGGGTCCGCAGGCCGCACTGAAGCTTTCTTT.

Regarding this clonotype: One base away lies a much larger clone, so this may be a sequencing read error. The V gene is TRBV10-3, the J gene TRBJ2-7, with D perhaps TRBD1 or TRBD2 (6 bases each). Germline assignment: CDR1 ENHRY and CDR2 SYGVKD. This CDR3 is 16 amino acids long. CDR3 region: CAISESGQRGSYEQHF. The CDR3 DNA reads TGTGCCATCAGTGAGTCGGGACAACGGGGGTCCTACGAGCAGCACTTC.

This clonotype was counted at least ten times. The chain recombines TRBV20-1 with TRBJ2-7; 8 bases are a match to TRBD2. Germline trimming cut 1 base from V and 2 bases from J; bases unmatched to any gene: 4. The CDR3 covers 14 residues. Germline CDR1 is DFQATT and CDR2 is SNEGSKA (reference sequence). CDR3 residues: CSARVDSGTYEQYF. CDR3 DNA sequence: TGCAGTGCTAGAGTGGATAGCGGGACCTACGAGCAGTACTTC.

V and J are TRBV28 and TRBJ2-7; the match to TRBD1 covers 10 bases. In germline, CDR1 is MDHEN, CDR2 SYDVKM. J was trimmed by 2 bases and V by 5 bases; bases with no gene match: 3. CDR3 size: 14 residues. The chain's CDR3 is CASSTGTGAYEQYF. As DNA, the CDR3 is TGTGCCAGCAGTACCGGGACAGGGGCCTACGAGCAGTACTTC.

In its sample, this clonotype was seen a few times. This chain uses TRBV29-1 with TRBJ2-2; D uncertain. V was shortened by 8 bases and J by 1 base, with 11 bases between the two germline ends. This CDR3 contains 13 residues. Germline values: CDR1 SQVTM, CDR2 ANQGSEA. The CDR3 coding sequence is TGCAGCTCCTTTCGGCAGAACACCGGGGAGCTGTTTTTT. This codes for CSSFRQNTGELFF.

This clonotype was observed a few times. The chain joins TRBV27 to TRBJ2-3; 10 bases map to TRBD2. The germline gives CDR1 MNHEY, CDR2 SMNVEV (reference sequence). This CDR3 has 15 amino acids. The trim removed 2 bases at V and 5 bases at J, leaving 4 bases unmatched. The DNA for the CDR3 is TGTGCCAGCAGTTTAACTAGCGGGAAGGTAGATACGCAGTATTTT. Its translation is CASSLTSGKVDTQYF.

This clonotype was observed a few times. Just one base apart from a much larger clone, this may be a read error. CDR3: CSVQNTEAFF. DNA of the CDR3: TGCAGCGTACAGAACACTGAAGCTTTCTTT. The J gene is TRBJ1-1, the V gene TRBV29-1; D uncertain. V was cut by 6 bases and J by 1 base, with 3 bases left in between. This CDR3 spans 10 amino acids. Germline V CDR1 and CDR2: SQVTM, ANQGSEA.

The sample holds many counts of this clonotype. V and J are TRBV20-1 and TRBJ2-6; tentatively, D is TRBD2 (6 bases). V lost 6 bases, J lost 4 bases, and 22 bases lay in between. The CDR3 runs to 17 residues. Germline V gene lookup returns CDR1 DFQATT and CDR2 SNEGSKA (reference sequence). In DNA, the CDR3 is TGCAGTGCCCTTCGATGGGACGGGGGTGACGGGGCCAACGTCCTGACTTTC. Protein: CSALRWDGGDGANVLTF.

This clonotype was detected a few times. This rearrangement joins TRBV28 to TRBJ2-7; TRBD1 matches at 7 bases. After removal of 3 bases from V and 3 bases from J, the junction contained 5 bases not matched to a gene. Germline V lookup: CDR1 MDHEN, CDR2 SYDVKM. The CDR3 runs to 14 residues. DNA of the CDR3: TGTGCCAGCAGTTTTACGGGACAGAACTACGAGCAGTACTTC. Protein product: CASSFTGQNYEQYF.

The chain links TRBV6-1 to TRBJ2-7, with 12 bases fitting TRBD1. Trimming took 7 bases from V and 7 from J; bases not matched to a gene: 11. From germline, CDR1 is MNHNS and CDR2 SASEGT. The CDR3 has 15 residues. The CDR3 DNA is TGTGCCAGCAACCTAAGGGGACAGGGGGCAAGAGAGCAGTACTTC. It specifies CASNLRGQGAREQYF.

The sample holds a few counts of this clonotype. This rearrangement joins TRBV25-1 to TRBJ1-1, with 8 bases fitting TRBD1. CDR3 length: 15 amino acids. Trimming cost V 1 base and J 1 base; bases outside gene matches: 2. The germline V gene has CDR1 MGHDK and CDR2 SYGVNS. CDR3 sequence reads: CASSEFRGQNTEAFF. DNA of the CDR3: TGTGCCAGCAGTGAATTCAGGGGGCAGAACACTGAAGCTTTCTTT.

This clonotype was counted at least ten times. The chain recombines TRBV27 with TRBJ1-1, with TRBD1 as a possible D gene (6 bases). Trimming cost V 3 bases and J 5 bases, with 22 bases left between them. The CDR3 is 17 amino acids. CDR1 and CDR2 (germline): MNHEY, SMNVEV (reference sequence). CDR3 loop: CASSFYVTGFKFTEAFF. The DNA of the CDR3 is TGTGCCAGCAGTTTCTACGTTACAGGGTTTAAGTTTACTGAAGCTTTCTTT.

V and J are TRBV10-3 and TRBJ2-3; D perhaps matches TRBD2 (5 bases). CDR1 is ENHRY and CDR2 is SYGVKD in the germline V gene. Trimming took off 0 bases at V and 0 bases at J, with 19 bases between the two ends. This CDR3 has 19 amino acids. The CDR3 sequence: CAISESFGSRLGSTDTQYF. The CDR3 DNA sequence: TGTGCCATCAGTGAGTCCTTTGGGAGCCGGTTAGGTAGCACAGATACGCAGTATTTT.

This clonotype occurred a few times. The V and J genes are TRBV7-8 and TRBJ2-3; D call uncertain. The CDR3 has 15 amino acids. Germline V lookup: CDR1 SGHVS, CDR2 FQNEAQ. V was cut by 0 bases and J by 6 bases, with 13 bases left in between. The DNA for the CDR3 is TGTGCCAGCAGCTTAGCCCCCCAGTCCCAGGATACGCAGTATTTT. Translating gives CASSLAPQSQDTQYF.

In its sample, this clonotype was seen many times. The chain employs TRBV29-1 and TRBJ1-4; tentative D call: TRBD1 (5 bases). The CDR3 contains 16 residues. V lost 5 bases to trimming and J lost 1 base, with 17 bases between them. Per the germline V gene, CDR1 is SQVTM and CDR2 is ANQGSEA. In nucleotides, the CDR3 is TGCAGCGTTAAAGCAGGGACGGCCCTAACTAATGAAAAACTGTTTTTT. Protein: CSVKAGTALTNEKLFF.

This clonotype was counted a few times. This is likely a read error, given that the CDR3 carries no conserved phenylalanine or tryptophan at its end. The rearrangement links TRBV5-1 to TRBJ2-2; the D is unclear. CDR3 length equals 13 residues. Germline V gives CDR1 SGHRS, CDR2 YFSETQ. The germline V and J ends were trimmed by 0 bases and 7 bases, with 7 bases remaining between them. The CDR3 coding sequence is TGCGCCAGCAGCTTGGCCTATATCGGGGAGCTGTTTTCT. This sequence encodes CASSLAYIGELFS.

The V gene is TRBV6-6, the J gene TRBJ2-7, with 7 bases fitting TRBD1. CDR3 length: 13 amino acids. V lost 0 bases to trimming and J lost 6 bases; unmatched junction nucleotides: 2. Germline V CDR1 and CDR2: MNHNY, SVGAGI (reference sequence). In DNA form, the CDR3 reads TGTGCCAGCAGTTACTCGACAGGGTCCGAGCAGTACTTC. This translates into CASSYSTGSEQYF.

This clonotype appeared a few times. This rearrangement joins TRBV6-4 to TRBJ2-3; the match to TRBD2 covers 7 bases. The V and J ends lost 4 bases and 2 bases, in that order; junction bases with no gene match: 3. CDR3 length: 14 residues. In germline, CDR1 is MRHNA, CDR2 SNTAGT. CDR3 sequence (DNA): TGTGCCAGCAGTGCGGGAGGAAACACAGATACGCAGTATTTT. As protein: CASSAGGNTDTQYF.

At least ten counts were recorded for this clonotype. V gene TRBV6-2 or TRBV6-3 combines with J gene TRBJ1-6, with TRBD1 matching over 7 bases. Trimming cost V 2 bases and J 10 bases; bases outside gene matches: 5. This CDR3 comprises 14 residues. Germline V gives CDR1 MNHEY, CDR2 SVGEGT. The CDR3 coding sequence is TGTGCCAGCAGTTACGCCACAGGGGTCTCACCCCTCCACTTT. Protein sequence: CASSYATGVSPLHF.

The chain is built from TRBV9 and TRBJ2-5; tentative D call: TRBD1 (5 bases). V lost 4 bases to trimming and J lost 5 bases, with 18 bases between them. This CDR3 comprises 15 residues. The germline V gene has CDR1 SGDLS and CDR2 YYNGEE. CDR3 region: CASSTSQGPWETQYF. CDR3 in DNA: TGTGCCAGCAGCACCAGCCAGGGCCCCTGGGAGACCCAGTACTTC.

This clonotype was observed a few times. The DNA of the CDR3 is TGTGCCAGCTCATCAAAACAGGGTAACACTGAAGCTTTCTTT. Protein sequence: CASSSKQGNTEAFF. The rearrangement uses TRBV18 and TRBJ1-1; D perhaps matches TRBD1 (6 bases). Trimming removed 5 bases from V and 2 bases from J, with 12 bases in between. Germline lookup yields CDR1 KGHSH and CDR2 LQKENI. This CDR3 comprises 14 residues.

This clonotype showed up just a few times. V and J are TRBV29-1 and TRBJ2-3, with D uncertain. V lost 7 bases and J 3 bases, leaving 11 bases between the germline ends. The CDR3 spans 12 residues. Germline CDR1 reads SQVTM; CDR2 reads ANQGSEA. In DNA form, the CDR3 reads TGCAGCGCCGAAATGTATACAGATACGCAGTATTTT. Translation gives CSAEMYTDTQYF.

This clonotype was recorded at least ten times. J is TRBJ2-7 and V is TRBV6-2 or TRBV6-3; D may be TRBD2 (6 bases). Germline CDR1 and CDR2: MNHEY and SVGEGT. CDR3 length: 15 amino acids. The V end lost 6 bases, the J end lost 0 bases, and 15 bases lay between the germline ends. The CDR3 DNA follows: TGTGCCAGCAGCCAAGCCGGGAGCGGCTCCTACGAGCAGTACTTC. Protein sequence: CASSQAGSGSYEQYF.

This clonotype appeared many times. This chain joins TRBV5-4 and TRBJ2-4; a weak D match, TRBD1 (6 bases). CDR3 length: 13 amino acids. The germline V and J ends were trimmed by 0 bases and 11 bases, with 12 bases remaining between them. Germline assignment: CDR1 SGHNT and CDR2 YYREEE (reference sequence). CDR3: CASSLEQGSVQYF. The CDR3 DNA sequence: TGTGCCAGCAGCTTGGAACAGGGAAGCGTTCAGTACTTC.

The CDR3 is CSARGGTVSYEQYF. The CDR3 DNA reads as TGCAGTGCTAGAGGGGGGACAGTCTCCTACGAGCAGTACTTC. The V gene is TRBV20-1, the J gene TRBJ2-7, with 7 bases that match TRBD1. J was trimmed by 0 bases and V by 1 base; bases with no gene match: 3. The germline V gene has CDR1 DFQATT and CDR2 SNEGSKA (reference sequence). The CDR3 contains 14 residues.